The 9 T cell receptor beta chains below were found in one sample sequenced in a study of response to subunit inactivated influenza vaccine. TCRdb re-called the RT-PCR reads with MiXCR, one entry per CDR3 protein. The top ten hold around 10% of the sample, which has a few hundred thousand distinct CDR3 sequences, around 13% seen once. This sample comprised PBMCs from blood, obtained approximately 13 days after vaccination. The receptors shown here come from a man aged 50 to 59 who received an inactivated influenza vaccine.

The table lists this clonotype with a few counts. The rearrangement links TRBV5-6 to TRBJ2-1, with 9 bases aligning to TRBD1. Per germline, CDR1 SGHDT and CDR2 YYEEEE. V shed 2 bases and J 10 bases; nucleotides not matched to a gene: 7. The CDR3 extends over 14 amino acids. Here the CDR3 DNA reads TGTGCCAGCAGCTTCGGGACAGGGAAGTTGGAGCAGTTCTTC. Amino acid sequence: CASSFGTGKLEQFF.

This clonotype has only a few counts. This chain joins TRBV29-1 and TRBJ2-1, with D possibly matching TRBD1 (6 bases). V was clipped by 7 bases and J by 1 base, with 11 bases between them. CDR3 size: 13 residues. Germline lookup yields CDR1 SQVTM and CDR2 ANQGSEA. DNA of the CDR3: TGCAGCGCCGCGGACAGTTCCTACAATGAGCAGTTCTTC. Protein sequence: CSAADSSYNEQFF.

The V call is TRBV29-1, the J call TRBJ2-7, with D possibly TRBD1 on 5 matching bases. Germline V gene lookup returns CDR1 SQVTM and CDR2 ANQGSEA. This CDR3 spans 12 amino acids. V lost 5 bases and J 0 bases, leaving 8 bases between the germline ends. The CDR3 sequence: CSVTGISYEQYF. CDR3 bases: TGCAGCGTTACAGGTATCTCCTACGAGCAGTACTTC.

This chain uses TRBV7-2 with TRBJ2-7; 8 bases fit TRBD2. V lost 2 bases and J lost 2; bases outside the gene matches: 5. The CDR3 spans 15 residues. The germline V gene encodes CDR1 SGHTA and CDR2 FQGNSA. As DNA, the CDR3 is TGTGCCAGCAGCTTACTGACTAGCGCTACCTACGAGCAGTACTTC. This translates into CASSLLTSATYEQYF. The full variable domain, rest sourced from reference TRBV7-2 and TRBJ2-7, is GAGVSQSPSNKVTEKGKDVELRCDPISGHTALYWYRQSLGQGLEFLIYFQGNSAPDKSGLPSDRFSAERTGGSVSTLTIQRTQQEDSAVYLCASSLLTSATYEQYFGPGTRLTVT.

This clonotype was seen a few times. This rearrangement joins TRBV12-3 or TRBV12-4 to TRBJ1-3; D is possibly TRBD1 (5 bases). CDR3 length: 15 amino acids. Trimming cost V 9 bases and J 4 bases, with 19 bases left between them. This CDR3 reads CASTIISGPGNTIYF. DNA of the CDR3: TGTGCCAGTACAATAATCTCGGGACCCGGAAACACCATATATTTT.

This clonotype was detected a few times. The chain employs TRBV2 and TRBJ2-5; D is unresolved. Trimming removed 7 bases from V and 2 bases from J, with 11 bases in between. This CDR3 contains 13 residues. Germline CDR1 reads SNHLY; CDR2 reads FYNNEI. CDR3 residues: CASIPRLQETQYF. The CDR3, as DNA: TGTGCCAGCATCCCCCGTCTTCAAGAGACCCAGTACTTC.

This rearrangement joins TRBV2 to TRBJ2-5; weak D call: TRBD2 (6 bases). Trimming cost V 4 bases and J 0 bases, with 15 bases left between them. This CDR3 has 16 amino acids. Germline V lookup: CDR1 SNHLY, CDR2 FYNNEI. For the CDR3, the DNA is TGTGCCAGCAGTGCCATTGCCGGGAGTCACCAAGAGACCCAGTACTTC. Translation gives CASSAIAGSHQETQYF.

This sequence joins TRBV11-2 and TRBJ1-1; D call uncertain. Germline CDR1 SGHAT, CDR2 FQNNGV. V was shortened by 2 bases and J by 1 base, with 11 bases between the two germline ends. The CDR3 runs to 15 residues. The CDR3 loop reads CASSLSGIRNTEAFF. The CDR3, as DNA: TGTGCCAGCAGCTTAAGTGGTATCCGGAACACTGAAGCTTTCTTT.

The V call is TRBV10-3, the J call TRBJ2-7; possibly TRBD1 or TRBD2 for D (5 bases each). The CDR3 consists of 13 residues. Germline CDR1 and CDR2: ENHRY and SYGVKD. The V end was cut by 3 bases, the J end by 4 bases, with 10 bases between. The CDR3 here is CAISDNWGYEQYF. CDR3 sequence (DNA): TGTGCCATCAGTGATAACTGGGGGTACGAGCAGTACTTC.